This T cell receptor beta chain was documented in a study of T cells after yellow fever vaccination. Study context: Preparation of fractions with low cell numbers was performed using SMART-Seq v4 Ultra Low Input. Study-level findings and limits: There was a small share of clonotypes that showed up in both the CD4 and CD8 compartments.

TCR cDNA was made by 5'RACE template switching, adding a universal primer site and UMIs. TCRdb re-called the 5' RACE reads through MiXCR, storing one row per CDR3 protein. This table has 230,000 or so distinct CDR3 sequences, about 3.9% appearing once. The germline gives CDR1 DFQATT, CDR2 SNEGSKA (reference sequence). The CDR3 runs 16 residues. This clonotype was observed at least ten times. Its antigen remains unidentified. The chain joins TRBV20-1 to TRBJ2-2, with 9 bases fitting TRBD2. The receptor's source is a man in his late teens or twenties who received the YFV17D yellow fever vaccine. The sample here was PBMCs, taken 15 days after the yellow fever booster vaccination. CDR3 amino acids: CRAGRAGGLNTGELFF. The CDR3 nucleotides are TGCAGGGCGGGACGAGCGGGGGGCCTGAACACCGGGGAGCTGTTTTTT.